This entry lists 25 T cell receptor beta chains sequenced from one sample in a study of Graves' ophthalmopathy and Graves' hyperthyroidism. The study amplified TCR beta CDR3 regions using RNA transcripts. Investigators did first-round RT-PCR with HTBI primers, then second-round multiplex PCR. TCRdb processed the multiplex PCR reads anew with MiXCR; each CDR3 protein has one entry. This table has approximately 1.2 million distinct CDR3 sequences, less than 45% appearing once. What was sequenced was peripheral blood or thyroid tissue (not recorded which). The receptors shown here come from an adult man with Graves' hyperthyroidism.

Worth noting for this clonotype: A junction boundary mismatches the germline segment, possibly from a read error. The V gene is TRBV10-2, the J gene TRBJ2-5; D might be TRBD1 or TRBD2, each matching 5 bases. Germline V gene lookup returns CDR1 WSHSY and CDR2 SAAADI. This CDR3 region has 12 residues. The CDR3 sequence is CASSLEGETRYF. As DNA, the CDR3 is TGCGCCAGCAGCTTGGAAGGGGAGACCCGGTACTTC.

This clonotype was counted many times. The rearrangement uses TRBV10-3 and TRBJ1-5; 9 bases line up with TRBD1. CDR1 ENHRY and CDR2 SYGVKD come from the germline V gene. CDR3 length equals 19 residues. Unmatched junction bases numbered 12, after V lost 2 bases and J lost 1 base. As DNA, the CDR3 is TGTGCCATCAGTGAGATCTGGCAGGGACAGGGTTCAAGCAATCAGCCCCAGCATTTT. Translated: CAISEIWQGQGSSNQPQHF.

At least ten counts were recorded for this clonotype. The chain is built from TRBV7-9 and TRBJ1-4; D not resolved. Germline V gene sequence: CDR1 SEHNR, CDR2 FQNEAQ (reference sequence). This CDR3 is built from 16 residues. V was clipped by 1 base and J by 0 bases, with 9 bases between them. CDR3 coding DNA: TGTGCCAGCAGCTTAGGAGTAGGAGCAACTAATGAAAAACTGTTTTTT. Its protein is CASSLGVGATNEKLFF.

The rearrangement joins TRBV25-1 to TRBJ1-5; TRBD1 matches 9 bases. CDR1 and CDR2 (germline): MGHDK, SYGVNS. CDR3 length equals 18 residues. V shed 3 bases and J 7 bases; nucleotides not matched to a gene: 16. This chain's CDR3 is CASSDTGTGTVFNQPQHF. CDR3 nucleotide sequence: TGTGCCAGCAGTGACACCGGGACAGGGACAGTATTTAACCAGCCCCAGCATTTT. Full variable domain (rest looked up from reference TRBV25-1 and TRBJ1-5): EADIYQTPRYLVIGTGKKITLECSQTMGHDKMYWYQQDPGMELHLIHYSYGVNSTEKGDLSSESTVSRIRTEHFPLTLESARPSHTSQYLCASSDTGTGTVFNQPQHFGDGTRLSIL.

This clonotype was observed a handful of times. The chain carries TRBV19 and TRBJ2-7; D gene ambiguous. CDR3 size: 15 residues. V dropped 6 bases and J dropped 0 bases, with 15 bases sitting between them. Germline lookup yields CDR1 LNHDA and CDR2 SQIVND (reference sequence). The CDR3 DNA reads as TGTGCCAGTAGCCTCGGACCTGAAAGCTCCTACGAGCAGTACTTC. It yields the protein CASSLGPESSYEQYF.

This chain joins TRBV6-6 and TRBJ2-7; D may be TRBD2 (5 bases). V was pared by 5 bases and J by 3 bases, with 17 bases between. The CDR3 is 15 residues long. Germline CDR1 is MNHNY and CDR2 is SVGAGI (reference sequence). The CDR3 region is CASSDSVDRGYEQYF. In nucleotides, the CDR3 is TGTGCCAGCAGTGATTCTGTGGACCGGGGCTACGAGCAGTACTTC.

The chain couples TRBV3-1 to TRBJ2-7; TRBD2 matches 7 bases. The CDR3 is made up of 16 amino acids. Germline CDR1 is LGHDT and CDR2 is YNNKEL (reference sequence). V gave up 0 bases and J gave up 3 bases; unmatched junction bases: 8. The CDR3 nucleotides are TGTGCCAGCAGCCAAGACTTAACTAGCGCGGGCTACGAGCAGTACTTC. Its protein is CASSQDLTSAGYEQYF.

There are many counts of this clonotype. The chain joins TRBV10-3 to TRBJ2-2; D unclear. The CDR3 spans 14 residues. Per the germline V gene, CDR1 is ENHRY and CDR2 is SYGVKD. Trimming took 9 bases from V and 5 from J, leaving 16 bases between them. The CDR3 loop reads CAIADQAVTGELFF. CDR3 bases: TGTGCCATTGCCGACCAAGCCGTGACCGGGGAGCTGTTTTTT.

This clonotype came up many times. The genes are TRBV19 and TRBJ1-6; TRBD1 agrees at 8 bases. Trimming removed 5 bases from V and 10 bases from J; junction bases left unmatched: 10. The length of the CDR3 is 15 residues. Per the germline V gene, CDR1 is LNHDA and CDR2 is SQIVND (reference sequence). CDR3 sequence: CASSPTTGVGSPLHF. CDR3 bases: TGTGCCAGTAGTCCAACGACAGGGGTCGGATCACCCCTCCACTTT. The full variable domain, in which reference TRBV19 and TRBJ1-6 provide the parts outside the CDR3, is DGGITQSPKYLFRKEGQNVTLSCEQNLNHDAMYWYRQDPGQGLRLIYYSQIVNDFQKGDIAEGYSVSREKKESFPLTVTSAQKNPTAFYLCASSPTTGVGSPLHFGNGTRLTVT.

This clonotype was found many times. J is TRBJ1-5 and V is TRBV27; TRBD1 is a possible D gene (5 bases). V gave up 6 bases and J gave up 8 bases, with 11 bases separating them. Germline CDR1 MNHEY, CDR2 SMNVEV (reference sequence). CDR3 length: 12 amino acids. The CDR3 loop is CASSFLGEPQHF. The CDR3 region has the DNA TGTGCCAGCAGCTTCTTGGGGGAGCCCCAGCATTTT.

The chain links TRBV25-1 to TRBJ2-2; 7 bases line up with TRBD1. After removal of 5 bases from V and 3 bases from J, the junction contained 27 bases not matched to a gene. Germline V gene data show CDR1 as MGHDK and CDR2 as SYGVNS. The CDR3 covers 22 residues. Written as DNA, the CDR3 is TGTGCCAGCAGTTTATGGTCGTCGGCGGCCGCTGACCAGGGGGACGACACCGGGGAGCTGTTTTTT. Its protein product is CASSLWSSAAADQGDDTGELFF.

The chain has TRBV2 and TRBJ2-5, with D perhaps assigned TRBD1 or TRBD2 (6 bases each). Germline V gives CDR1 SNHLY, CDR2 FYNNEI. This CDR3 is 15 amino acids long. The ends were cut back, 1 base at V and 0 bases at J, with 9 bases in the middle. The CDR3 DNA reads TGTGCCAGCAGTGAAGGGGGGGCAAACCAAGAGACCCAGTACTTC. Encoded protein: CASSEGGANQETQYF.

This clonotype has a count of ten or more. V gene TRBV15 combines with J gene TRBJ2-7; a weak D match, TRBD1 (6 bases). The V gene's germline CDR1 is LNHNV and CDR2 YYDKDF (reference sequence). V was clipped by 0 bases and J by 3 bases, with 15 bases between them. This CDR3 is 16 amino acids long. The CDR3 reads CATSRDLAGADYEQYF. DNA for the CDR3: TGTGCCACCAGCAGAGATCTGGCAGGGGCGGACTACGAGCAGTACTTC.

The chain recombines TRBV25-1 with TRBJ1-6; possible D gene TRBD1, 5 bases. Deletions cut 4 bases from V and 4 bases from J, with 14 bases between. The germline gives CDR1 MGHDK, CDR2 SYGVNS. The CDR3 runs to 16 residues. The CDR3 region is CASSVRDGRYNSPLHF. Here the CDR3 DNA reads TGTGCCAGCAGTGTCAGGGATGGGAGGTATAATTCACCCCTCCACTTT.

With respect to this clonotype: This may be a read error: a much more frequent sequence differs by one nucleotide. The CDR3 region has the DNA TGCAGTGTGTCGGACTGGACTAAAATTGTACCAGTGGGCGAGCAGTACTTC. Its protein product is CSVSDWTKIVPVGEQYF. The V and J genes are TRBV20-1 and TRBJ2-7; tentative D call: TRBD2 (6 bases). Trimming left V 7 bases short and J 6 bases short, with 31 bases between. Germline CDR1 DFQATT, CDR2 SNEGSKA (reference sequence). This CDR3 contains 17 residues.

This clonotype showed up many times. J is TRBJ2-2 and V is TRBV10-3; tentatively, D is TRBD1 (6 bases). V dropped 3 bases and J dropped 4 bases, with 12 bases sitting between them. The germline V gene encodes CDR1 ENHRY and CDR2 SYGVKD. The CDR3 sequence is 15 residues long. The CDR3 DNA sequence: TGTGCCATCAGTGACGGGTCCAGGGGCACCGGGGAGCTGTTTTTT. Protein: CAISDGSRGTGELFF.

The V and J genes are TRBV19 and TRBJ2-7; 14 nucleotides line up with TRBD2. This CDR3 has 16 amino acids. The V gene's germline CDR1 is LNHDA and CDR2 SQIVND (reference sequence). The junction had 9 bases not matched to a gene; V was cut back by 5 bases and J by 6 bases. As DNA, the CDR3 is TGTGCCAGTAGTGGGACTAGCGGGAGAACGTTGAGCGAGCAGTACTTC. This gives the protein CASSGTSGRTLSEQYF.

This sequence joins TRBV9 and TRBJ1-1, with a possible D match to TRBD1 (6 bases). V was cut by 4 bases and J by 3 bases, with 16 bases left in between. CDR3 length: 15 residues. CDR1 is SGDLS, CDR2 YYNGEE, per germline. CDR3 coding DNA: TGTGCCAGCAGCTCTCAGGGGCCAGGGTACACTGAAGCTTTCTTT. This codes for CASSSQGPGYTEAFF.

The genes are TRBV29-1 and TRBJ2-7; 7 nucleotides line up with TRBD1. The length of the CDR3 is 13 residues. V gave up 7 bases and J gave up 4 bases; unmatched junction bases: 10. The germline CDR1 and CDR2 sequences are SQVTM and ANQGSEA. In DNA form, the CDR3 reads TGCAGCGCTGCGACAGGGATTGAATACGAGCAGTACTTC. It is translated as CSAATGIEYEQYF.

The chain carries TRBV20-1 and TRBJ2-7, with D uncertain. V was clipped by 1 base and J by 0 bases, with 13 bases between them. The CDR3 has 15 amino acids. Per the germline V gene, CDR1 is DFQATT and CDR2 is SNEGSKA (reference sequence). The CDR3 here is CSARARTLLSYEQYF. The DNA of the CDR3 is TGCAGTGCTAGAGCCAGGACCCTGCTCTCCTACGAGCAGTACTTC.

In regard to this clonotype: A much more abundant neighbour one base away suggests this may be a read error. The CDR3 does not end in the conserved phenylalanine or tryptophan, so this is likely a read error. This chain connects TRBV7-9 to TRBJ2-2, with D tentatively TRBD1 (5 bases). Trimming took off 9 bases at V and 0 bases at J, with 14 bases between the two ends. The germline CDR1 and CDR2 sequences are SEHNR and FQNEAQ (reference sequence). The CDR3 contains 15 residues. CDR3 DNA: TGTGCCAGACTCCCCCGACAGCCGAACACCGGGGAGCTGTTTTTG. Protein: CARLPRQPNTGELFL.

The chain carries TRBV2 and TRBJ2-7; 10 positions match TRBD1. V was clipped by 6 bases and J by 6 bases; unmatched bases: 11. The germline CDR1 and CDR2 sequences are SNHLY and FYNNEI. CDR3 size: 15 residues. This chain's CDR3 is CASRIGTGAPSEQYF. The DNA for the CDR3 is TGTGCCAGCAGAATAGGGACAGGGGCACCCTCCGAGCAGTACTTC.

V and J are TRBV5-4 and TRBJ2-5, with 9 bases fitting TRBD1. Germline lookup yields CDR1 SGHNT and CDR2 YYREEE (reference sequence). The V gene end was trimmed by 5 bases and the J gene end by 1 base; junction bases not matched to a gene: 15. This CDR3 region has 18 residues. This chain's CDR3 is CASSEFPGRDRAQETQYF. CDR3 nucleotides: TGTGCCAGCAGTGAATTCCCGGGGCGGGACAGGGCCCAAGAGACCCAGTACTTC.

The V call is TRBV19, the J call TRBJ1-3; maybe TRBD1 (5 bases). There are 14 residues in the CDR3. Germline V gives CDR1 LNHDA, CDR2 SQIVND (reference sequence). V was shortened by 4 bases and J by 7 bases, with 14 bases between the two germline ends. CDR3 region: CASSKTAWGNTIYF. CDR3 DNA: TGTGCCAGTAGTAAGACGGCCTGGGGGAACACCATATATTTT.

This clonotype was counted only a few times. The rearrangement links TRBV7-6 to TRBJ2-2; D is perhaps TRBD2 (6 bases). The V gene's germline CDR1 is SGHVS and CDR2 FNYEAQ. The CDR3 contains 13 residues. The germline V and J ends were trimmed by 5 bases and 6 bases, with 10 bases remaining between them. The CDR3 coding sequence is TGTGCCAGCAGCGTAGGGACTCCCGGGGAGCTGTTTTTT. Protein product: CASSVGTPGELFF.